What follows are 20 T cell receptor beta chains derived from one specimen sequenced in a study of blood T cell repertoires in COVID-19. Only in-frame clones appear in the TCRdb table, and some are missing; sequencing was by immunoSEQ multiplex PCR. The sample lists around 620,000 clones; approximately 90% were seen once. The source material was peripheral blood. All receptors come from a woman aged 18-35 years with acute or convalescent COVID-19.

The CDR3 DNA reads TGTGCCTGGAGTGTGCGGGGTAGGAAAAACTACGAGCAGTACTTC. Protein: CAWSVRGRKNYEQYF. The chain employs TRBV30 and TRBJ2-7, with D perhaps matching TRBD2 (6 bases). Germline CDR1 is GTSNPN and CDR2 is SVGIG (reference sequence). The CDR3 loop spans 15 amino acids. V was cut by 0 bases and J by 3 bases, with 15 bases left in between.

This clone occurred once. Additional DNA sequences in this sample encode the identical CDR3. The rearrangement links TRBV18 to TRBJ1-1; D unclear. Germline lookup yields CDR1 KGHSH and CDR2 LQKENI. The CDR3 totals 13 residues. Trimming took off 6 bases at V and 3 bases at J, with 11 bases between the two ends. CDR3 sequence: CASSSGLDTEAFF. In DNA form, the CDR3 reads TGTGCCAGCTCCTCCGGTCTGGACACTGAAGCTTTCTTT.

This clone was recorded only once. Here the CDR3 reads CATTDRKNIQYF. In DNA, the CDR3 is TGTGCCACCACCGACAGAAAAAACATTCAGTACTTC. The rearrangement uses TRBV24-1 and TRBJ2-4; tentative D call: TRBD1 (5 bases). The CDR3 is made up of 12 amino acids. Trimming removed 8 bases at V and 4 bases at J, with 8 bases between. Per the germline V gene, CDR1 is KGHDR and CDR2 is SFDVKD.

The chain employs TRBV19 and TRBJ2-7; 9 nucleotides line up with TRBD2. This CDR3 is 15 amino acids long. Germline V CDR1 and CDR2: LNHDA, SQIVND (reference sequence). The junction had 4 bases not matched to a gene; V was cut back by 3 bases and J by 1 base. The CDR3 spells CASSMGSGGSYEQYF. In DNA form, the CDR3 reads TGTGCCAGTAGTATGGGTAGCGGGGGATCCTACGAGCAGTACTTC.

The chain combines TRBV6-2 or TRBV6-3 with TRBJ1-1; TRBD1 aligns across 8 bases. This CDR3 contains 13 residues. After removal of 6 bases from V and 11 bases from J, the junction contained 11 bases not matched to a gene. Germline values: CDR1 MNHEY, CDR2 SVGEGT. CDR3 residues: CASSIRQGWMAFF. CDR3 nucleotide sequence: TGTGCCAGCAGCATACGACAGGGGTGGATGGCTTTCTTT.

Only one count was recorded for this clone. At one end, the junction sequence differs from germline, possibly due to a read error. The chain uses TRBV12-3 or TRBV12-4 and TRBJ2-7; D not certain. The CDR3 contains 11 residues. CDR3 in amino acids: CASRQKTSTPF. Here the CDR3 DNA reads TGTGCCAGCAGACAGAAGACCTCGACCCCCTTC.

The V and J genes are TRBV7-6 and TRBJ1-6, with D unclear. The CDR3 has 15 amino acids. In germline, CDR1 is SGHVS, CDR2 FNYEAQ. V was pared by 1 base and J by 7 bases, with 11 bases between. CDR3 sequence: CASSLEAFGNSPLHF. The CDR3 nucleotides read TGTGCCAGCAGCTTAGAAGCTTTCGGGAATTCACCCCTCCACTTT.

This rearrangement joins TRBV7-9 to TRBJ1-2, with 8 bases aligning to TRBD1. Losses at the gene ends were 2 bases for V and 7 bases for J; bases not matched to a gene: 12. This CDR3 spans 16 amino acids. The germline V gene has CDR1 SEHNR and CDR2 FQNEAQ (reference sequence). The CDR3 region has the DNA TGTGCCAGCAGCTTACGGACAGGGAGGGCCTCCGGTGGCTACACCTTC. Translating it yields CASSLRTGRASGGYTF.

J is TRBJ1-1 and V is TRBV6-5, with a weak D call TRBD1 (6 bases). V gave up 7 bases and J gave up 6 bases, with 15 bases separating them. The germline V gene has CDR1 MNHEY and CDR2 SVGAGI. The CDR3 covers 13 residues. CDR3 sequence: CASTGSEGAEAFF. CDR3 nucleotide sequence: TGTGCCAGCACCGGATCTGAGGGGGCTGAAGCTTTCTTT.

The chain links TRBV4-1 to TRBJ2-7; D is perhaps TRBD1 (5 bases). With 1 base removed from V and 5 bases from J, the gap between germline ends came to 15 bases. The CDR3 consists of 15 residues. Looked up from germline, CDR1 is MGHRA and CDR2 is YSYEKL. The CDR3 region has the DNA TGCGCCAGCAGCCAAGGACAGACAGTTCCGGACGAGCAGTACTTC. It yields the protein CASSQGQTVPDEQYF.

This chain connects TRBV6-2 or TRBV6-3 to TRBJ1-3; no definite D call. CDR3 length: 13 amino acids. CDR1 is MNHEY, CDR2 SVGEGT, per germline. V lost 4 bases, J lost 4 bases, and 8 bases lay in between. CDR3 in DNA: TGTGCCAGCAGTTCGAACAAGGGAAACACCATATATTTT. Translation: CASSSNKGNTIYF.

The chain has TRBV5-5 and TRBJ2-2, with unresolved D. The CDR3 consists of 13 residues. Germline lookup yields CDR1 SGHKS and CDR2 YYEKEE (reference sequence). Trimming removed 4 bases from V and 5 bases from J, with 9 bases in between. CDR3 nucleotides: TGTGCCAGCAGCCCGACAACGACCGGGGAGCTGTTTTTT. It yields the protein CASSPTTTGELFF.

V usage is TRBV7-9 and J usage is TRBJ2-2; the D gene is possibly TRBD1 (6 bases). The CDR3 runs to 13 residues. Germline CDR1 SEHNR, CDR2 FQNEAQ (reference sequence). V lost 10 bases and J lost 2, with 11 bases in between. As DNA, the CDR3 is TGTGCCAATTACAGGGAAAACACCGGGGAGCTGTTTTTT. Translation: CANYRENTGELFF.

This chain connects TRBV21-1 to TRBJ2-1; the table calls TRBD1, which could not be checked here. TRBV21-1 is given as a pseudogene. The CDR3 has 16 amino acids. CDR3 in amino acids: CASSKIETGVRSGQFF. CDR3 nucleotides: TGTGCCAGCAGCAAAATCGAGACAGGGGTCAGATCGGGGCAGTTCTTC.

This chain links TRBV6-4 with TRBJ2-2, with D perhaps TRBD1 (6 bases). This CDR3 is built from 13 residues. Trimming pared 5 bases from V and 5 bases from J, leaving 9 bases between. Germline CDR1 is MRHNA and CDR2 is SNTAGT. The CDR3 loop is CASSLTGTGELFF. In nucleotides, the CDR3 is TGTGCCAGCAGTCTTACAGGGACCGGGGAGCTGTTTTTT.

The chain employs TRBV19 and TRBJ2-7; the match to TRBD2 covers 7 bases. Germline CDR1 reads LNHDA; CDR2 reads SQIVND (reference sequence). V was pared by 5 bases and J by 4 bases, with 8 bases of the junction left unmatched. The CDR3 contains 14 residues. In DNA form, the CDR3 reads TGTGCCAGTAGTTGGGGGGGTTTCATATACGAGCAGTACTTC. It is translated as CASSWGGFIYEQYF.

V is TRBV7-9 and J is TRBJ1-4; TRBD1 aligns across 7 bases. In germline, CDR1 is SEHNR, CDR2 FQNEAQ (reference sequence). The CDR3 is 15 amino acids. The junction had 11 bases not matched to a gene; V was cut back by 5 bases and J by 8 bases. The CDR3 is CASSADRAGGEKLFF. Here the CDR3 DNA reads TGTGCCAGCAGCGCCGACAGGGCAGGGGGAGAAAAACTGTTTTTT.

V gene TRBV15 combines with J gene TRBJ1-6; maybe TRBD1 (6 bases). Germline V gene data show CDR1 as LNHNV and CDR2 as YYDKDF (reference sequence). The CDR3 consists of 15 residues. The germline V and J ends were trimmed by 1 base and 9 bases, with 13 bases remaining between them. CDR3 protein: CATSRGRGGASPLHF. The CDR3 DNA reads as TGTGCCACCAGCAGAGGACGGGGGGGCGCTTCACCCCTCCACTTT.

The V call is TRBV4-2, the J call TRBJ2-1; 16 bases align to TRBD2. This CDR3 is built from 18 residues. CDR1 is LGHNA, CDR2 YNFKEQ, per germline. V was clipped by 3 bases and J by 9 bases; unmatched bases: 11. The CDR3 DNA is TGTGCCAGCAGCCAGCCCCCGGGACTAGCGGGGGGGCTTGGTGAGCAGTTCTTC. Translated: CASSQPPGLAGGLGEQFF.

The chain joins TRBV24-1 to TRBJ2-2, with 7 bases matching TRBD1. The CDR3 sequence is 15 residues long. The germline CDR1 and CDR2 sequences are KGHDR and SFDVKD. Trimming at V came to 5 bases and at J to 3 bases, leaving 5 bases not matched to a gene. The CDR3 sequence: CATSAAGGDTGELFF. CDR3 in DNA: TGTGCCACCAGTGCGGCAGGGGGTGACACCGGGGAGCTGTTTTTT.